Presented here are 2 T cell receptor beta chains from one specimen sequenced in a study of blood T cell repertoires in COVID-19. The protocol was immunoSEQ multiplex PCR, while the TCRdb copy is restricted to in-frame clones and leaves out a portion. Here the sample spans about 73,000 clones, 83% being singletons. Source material: peripheral blood. The receptors come from a woman in her fifties or sixties with acute or convalescent COVID-19.

The chain links TRBV4-1 to TRBJ1-5, with D tentatively TRBD1 (5 bases). CDR3 size: 18 residues. V was clipped by 3 bases and J by 1 base, with 19 bases between them. Germline V gene lookup returns CDR1 MGHRA and CDR2 YSYEKL. The CDR3 spells CASSQRDLGEGSNQPQHF. The CDR3, as DNA: TGCGCCAGCAGCCAGCGGGACTTGGGGGAGGGGAGCAATCAGCCCCAGCATTTT.

V is TRBV18 and J is TRBJ1-5; TRBD1 aligns across 10 bases. The CDR3 spans 15 residues. Germline-derived CDR1 and CDR2 are KGHSH and LQKENI. Trimming took 4 bases from V and 2 from J; bases not matched to a gene: 2. The CDR3, as DNA: TGTGCCAGCTCACTCGGGACAGGGGGCAATCAGCCCCAGCATTTT. Its translation is CASSLGTGGNQPQHF.